This TCR beta chain is drawn from a study of T cells after yellow fever vaccination. The germline V and J ends were trimmed by 4 bases and 6 bases, with 13 bases remaining between them. Germline V CDR1 and CDR2: DFQATT, SNEGSKA (reference sequence). The CDR3 consists of 12 residues. This clonotype was recorded at least ten times. Antigen unknown. Generation of TCR cDNA used 5'RACE template switching (which added a universal primer site and UMIs). TCRdb recomputed calls from the 5' RACE reads with MiXCR, one row per CDR3 protein. Among about 260,000 distinct CDR3 sequences listed, roughly 5.6% were seen once. Study conclusions and caveats: Highly abundant clonotypes carried over from the bulk population could end up in FACS-sorted repertoires as contaminants. Most primary-vaccination clones recurred post-booster (just under 98% CD4, around 88% CD8).

The sequence derives from a man younger than 35 who received the YFV17D yellow fever vaccine. This sample comprised CD4+ T cells sorted from PBMCs, obtained on the day of the yellow fever booster vaccination. The J gene is TRBJ2-7, the V gene TRBV20-1; D remains unclear. CDR3 protein: CSANMGLGEQYF. The CDR3 DNA sequence: TGCAGTGCTAACATGGGGTTGGGCGAGCAGTACTTC.